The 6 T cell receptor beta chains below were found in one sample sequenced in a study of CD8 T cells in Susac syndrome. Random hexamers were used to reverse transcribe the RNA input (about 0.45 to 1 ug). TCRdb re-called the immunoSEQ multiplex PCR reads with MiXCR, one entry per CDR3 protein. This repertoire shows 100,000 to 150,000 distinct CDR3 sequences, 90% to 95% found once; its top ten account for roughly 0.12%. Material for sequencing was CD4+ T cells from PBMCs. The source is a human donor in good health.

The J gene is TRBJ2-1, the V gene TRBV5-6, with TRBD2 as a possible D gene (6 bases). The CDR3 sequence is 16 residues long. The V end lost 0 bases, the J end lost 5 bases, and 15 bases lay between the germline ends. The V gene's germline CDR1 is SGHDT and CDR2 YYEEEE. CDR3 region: CASSLVGGTINNEQFF. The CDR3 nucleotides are TGTGCCAGCAGCTTGGTCGGGGGAACGATCAACAATGAGCAGTTCTTC.

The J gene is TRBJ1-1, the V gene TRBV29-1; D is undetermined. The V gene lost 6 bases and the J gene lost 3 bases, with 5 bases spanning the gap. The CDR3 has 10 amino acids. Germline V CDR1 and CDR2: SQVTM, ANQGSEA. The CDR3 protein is CSVDDTEAFF. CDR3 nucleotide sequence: TGCAGCGTCGACGACACTGAAGCTTTCTTT.

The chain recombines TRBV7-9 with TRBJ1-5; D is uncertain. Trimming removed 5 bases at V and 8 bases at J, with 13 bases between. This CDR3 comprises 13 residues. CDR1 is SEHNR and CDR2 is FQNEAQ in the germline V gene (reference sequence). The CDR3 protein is CASSPDGVEPQHF. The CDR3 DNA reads TGTGCCAGCAGCCCTGACGGTGTAGAGCCCCAGCATTTT. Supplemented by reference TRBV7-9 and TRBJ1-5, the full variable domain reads DTGVSQNPRHKITKRGQNVTFRCDPISEHNRLYWYRQTLGQGPEFLTYFQNEAQLEKSRLLSDRFSAERPKGSFSTLEIQRTEQGDSAMYLCASSPDGVEPQHFGDGTRLSIL.

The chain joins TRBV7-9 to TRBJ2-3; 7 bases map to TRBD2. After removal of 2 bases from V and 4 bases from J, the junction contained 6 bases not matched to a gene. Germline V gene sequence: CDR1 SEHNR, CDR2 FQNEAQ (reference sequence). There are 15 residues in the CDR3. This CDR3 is CASSLFRGRSDTQYF. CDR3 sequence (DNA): TGTGCCAGCAGCTTATTTCGCGGGAGATCAGATACGCAGTATTTT.

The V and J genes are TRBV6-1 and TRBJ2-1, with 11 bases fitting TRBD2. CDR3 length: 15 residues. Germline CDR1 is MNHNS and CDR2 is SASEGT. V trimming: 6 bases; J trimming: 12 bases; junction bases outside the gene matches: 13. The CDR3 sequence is CASSGAGSGRAGQFF. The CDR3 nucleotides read TGTGCCAGCAGCGGGGCTGGTAGCGGGAGGGCCGGGCAGTTCTTC.

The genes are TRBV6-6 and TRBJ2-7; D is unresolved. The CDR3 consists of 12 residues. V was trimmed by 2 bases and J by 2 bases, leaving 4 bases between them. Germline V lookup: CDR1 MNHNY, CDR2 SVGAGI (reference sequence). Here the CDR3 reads CASSYTTYEQYF. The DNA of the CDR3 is TGTGCCAGCAGTTACACCACCTACGAGCAGTACTTC.